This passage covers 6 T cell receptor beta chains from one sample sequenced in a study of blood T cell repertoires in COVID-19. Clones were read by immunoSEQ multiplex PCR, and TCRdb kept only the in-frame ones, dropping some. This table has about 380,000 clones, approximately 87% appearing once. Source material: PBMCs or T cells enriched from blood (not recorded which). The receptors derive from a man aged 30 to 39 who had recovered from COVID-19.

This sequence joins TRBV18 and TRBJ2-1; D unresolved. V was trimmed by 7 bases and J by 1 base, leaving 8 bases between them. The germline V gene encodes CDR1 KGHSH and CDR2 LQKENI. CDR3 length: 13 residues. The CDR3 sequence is CASYSLSYNEQFF. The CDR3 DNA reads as TGTGCCAGCTACTCACTGTCCTACAATGAGCAGTTCTTC. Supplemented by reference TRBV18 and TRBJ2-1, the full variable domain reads NAGVMQNPRHLVRRRGQEARLRCSPMKGHSHVYWYRQLPEEGLKFMVYLQKENIIDESGMPKERFSAEFPKEGPSILRIQQVVRGDSAAYFCASYSLSYNEQFFGPGTRLTVL.

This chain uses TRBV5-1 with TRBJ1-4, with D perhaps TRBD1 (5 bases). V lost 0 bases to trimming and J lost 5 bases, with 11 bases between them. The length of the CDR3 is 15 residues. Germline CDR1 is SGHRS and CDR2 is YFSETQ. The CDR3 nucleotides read TGCGCCAGCAGCTTGGCGGGGGGAGTAAATGAAAAACTGTTTTTT. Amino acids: CASSLAGGVNEKLFF.

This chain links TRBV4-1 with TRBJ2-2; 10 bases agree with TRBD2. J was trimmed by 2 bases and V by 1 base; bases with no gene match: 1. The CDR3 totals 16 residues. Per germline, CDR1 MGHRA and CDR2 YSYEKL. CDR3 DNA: TGCGCCAGCAGCCAAGGGACTAGCGGAAACACCGGGGAGCTGTTTTTT. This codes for CASSQGTSGNTGELFF.

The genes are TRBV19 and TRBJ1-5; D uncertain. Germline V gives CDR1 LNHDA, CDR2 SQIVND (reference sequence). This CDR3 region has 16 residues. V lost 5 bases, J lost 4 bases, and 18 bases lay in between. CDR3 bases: TGTGCCAGTAGTCTCCTACCGGGGTTCGATAATCAGCCCCAGCATTTT. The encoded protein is CASSLLPGFDNQPQHF.

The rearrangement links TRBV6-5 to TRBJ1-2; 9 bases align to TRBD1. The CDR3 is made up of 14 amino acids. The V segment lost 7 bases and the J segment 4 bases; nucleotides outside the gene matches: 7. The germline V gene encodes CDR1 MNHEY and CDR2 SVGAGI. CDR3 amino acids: CASNLKQGAYGYTF. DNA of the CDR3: TGTGCCAGCAATCTCAAACAGGGGGCCTATGGCTACACCTTC.

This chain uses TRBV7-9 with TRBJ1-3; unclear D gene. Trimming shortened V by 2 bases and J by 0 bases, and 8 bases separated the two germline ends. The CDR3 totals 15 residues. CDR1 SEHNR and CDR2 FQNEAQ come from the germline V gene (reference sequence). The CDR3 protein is CASSLMLSSGNTIYF. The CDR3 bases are TGTGCCAGCAGCTTAATGCTGAGCTCTGGAAACACCATATATTTT. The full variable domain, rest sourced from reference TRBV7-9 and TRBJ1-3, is DTGVSQNPRHKITKRGQNVTFRCDPISEHNRLYWYRQTLGQGPEFLTYFQNEAQLEKSRLLSDRFSAERPKGSFSTLEIQRTEQGDSAMYLCASSLMLSSGNTIYFGEGSWLTVV.